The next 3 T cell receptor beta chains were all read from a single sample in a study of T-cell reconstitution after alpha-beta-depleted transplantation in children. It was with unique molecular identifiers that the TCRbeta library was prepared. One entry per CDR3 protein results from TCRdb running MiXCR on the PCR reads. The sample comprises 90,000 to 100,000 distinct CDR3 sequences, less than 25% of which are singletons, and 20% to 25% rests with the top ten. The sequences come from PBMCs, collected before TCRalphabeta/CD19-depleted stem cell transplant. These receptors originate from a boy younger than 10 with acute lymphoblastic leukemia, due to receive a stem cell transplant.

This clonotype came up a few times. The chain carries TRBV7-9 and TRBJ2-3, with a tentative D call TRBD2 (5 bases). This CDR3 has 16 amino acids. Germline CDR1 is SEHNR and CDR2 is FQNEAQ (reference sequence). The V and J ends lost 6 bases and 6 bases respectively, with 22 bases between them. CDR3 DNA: TGTGCCAGCAGTCACACAGCGAGGCCCGGGATGGATACGCAGTATTTT. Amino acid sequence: CASSHTARPGMDTQYF.

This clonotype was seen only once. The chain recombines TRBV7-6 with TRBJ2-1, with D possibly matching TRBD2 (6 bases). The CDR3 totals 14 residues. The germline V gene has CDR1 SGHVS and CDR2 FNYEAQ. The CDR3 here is CAVNGGRSYNEQFF. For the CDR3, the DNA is TGTGCTGTCAACGGAGGGCGCTCCTACAATGAGCAGTTCTTC.

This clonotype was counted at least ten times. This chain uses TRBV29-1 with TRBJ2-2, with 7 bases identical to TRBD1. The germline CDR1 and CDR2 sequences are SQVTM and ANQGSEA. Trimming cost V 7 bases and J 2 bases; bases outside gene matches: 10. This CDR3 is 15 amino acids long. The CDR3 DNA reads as TGCAGCGCCGAGAGTAGGGACAGTAACACCGGGGAGCTGTTTTTT. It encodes CSAESRDSNTGELFF.